Presented here are 14 T cell receptor beta chains from one specimen sequenced in a study of identical twins. One entry per CDR3 protein results from TCRdb running MiXCR on the 5' RACE reads. Among about 470,000 distinct CDR3 sequences, approximately 24% were seen once, and the ten largest hold around 3%. This same sample was also part of a study on T cells expressing NK-cell markers.

The sample consisted of CD4+ T cells sorted from blood. Every receptor here comes from a young woman in good health.

A few counts support this clonotype. The chain joins TRBV29-1 to TRBJ2-5; tentative D call: TRBD1 (6 bases). Per the germline V gene, CDR1 is SQVTM and CDR2 is ANQGSEA. V was clipped by 5 bases and J by 2 bases, with 18 bases between them. CDR3 length: 15 amino acids. The CDR3 loop reads CSVFGTRSFQETQYF. The CDR3 bases are TGCAGCGTTTTCGGGACAAGAAGTTTTCAAGAGACCCAGTACTTC.

This clonotype was detected only a few times. The V gene is TRBV12-3 or TRBV12-4, the J gene TRBJ1-1; D possibly corresponds to TRBD1 (6 bases). This CDR3 is 12 amino acids long. The V gene lost 8 bases and the J gene lost 7 bases, with 14 bases spanning the gap. CDR3 protein: CASSGTHREAFF. The CDR3 DNA reads as TGTGCCAGCTCCGGGACACACCGTGAAGCTTTCTTT.

CDR3 sequence: CASSRKDISAISGSAYNEQFF. As DNA, the CDR3 is TGCGCCAGCAGCCGAAAGGACATAAGTGCGATTAGCGGGAGCGCCTACAATGAGCAGTTCTTC. This chain links TRBV4-1 with TRBJ2-1, with 9 positions matching TRBD2. The CDR3 loop spans 21 amino acids. Trimming took 4 bases from V and 2 from J; bases not matched to a gene: 21. Per germline, CDR1 MGHRA and CDR2 YSYEKL.

This clonotype was detected a few times. The chain is built from TRBV7-6 and TRBJ2-3; D may be TRBD2 (5 bases). The CDR3 length is 16 residues. Germline lookup yields CDR1 SGHVS and CDR2 FNYEAQ. The V gene lost 3 bases and the J gene lost 1 base, with 14 bases spanning the gap. The CDR3 loop is CASSFSGGLGTDTQYF. CDR3 sequence (DNA): TGTGCCAGCAGCTTTTCTGGCGGGCTTGGCACAGATACGCAGTATTTT.

This chain joins TRBV7-2 and TRBJ2-2; D is possibly TRBD1 or TRBD2 (6 bases each). The CDR3 is 14 residues long. Germline loops: CDR1 SGHTA, CDR2 FQGNSA. V lost 2 bases to trimming and J lost 4 bases, with 8 bases between them. This chain's CDR3 is CASSLWGATGELFF. For the CDR3, the DNA is TGTGCCAGCAGCTTATGGGGGGCCACCGGGGAGCTGTTTTTT.

V gene TRBV6-5 combines with J gene TRBJ1-1; no clear D. The CDR3 is made up of 12 amino acids. CDR1 MNHEY and CDR2 SVGAGI come from the germline V gene. Trimming cost V 7 bases and J 11 bases, with 17 bases left between them. CDR3 region: CASTGSNMGAFF. CDR3 in DNA: TGTGCCAGCACCGGCAGCAACATGGGGGCTTTCTTT.

This chain connects TRBV6-2 or TRBV6-3 to TRBJ2-7; D may be TRBD1 (6 bases). V lost 6 bases, J lost 4 bases, and 16 bases lay in between. From germline, CDR1 is MNHEY and CDR2 SVGEGT. This CDR3 spans 14 amino acids. CDR3 amino acids: CASRSRDTKYEQYF. The DNA of the CDR3 is TGTGCCAGCAGAAGCCGGGACACAAAATACGAGCAGTACTTC.

This clonotype was seen only a few times. CDR3 coding DNA: TGTGCCAGCAAGGATCTAGGGTCTCTAACCAAAAACATTCAGTACTTC. It translates to CASKDLGSLTKNIQYF. The J gene is TRBJ2-4, the V gene TRBV6-2 or TRBV6-3; no clear D gene. CDR1 is MNHEY, CDR2 SVGEGT, per germline. V lost 7 bases to trimming and J lost 2 bases, with 18 bases between them. The CDR3 extends over 16 amino acids.

This clonotype was found a few times. V and J are TRBV5-5 and TRBJ1-4; 9 bases fit TRBD1. Trimming took 3 bases from V and 3 from J; bases not matched to a gene: 0. The CDR3 has 14 residues. Germline V gene data show CDR1 as SGHKS and CDR2 as YYEKEE (reference sequence). As DNA, the CDR3 is TGTGCCAGCAGCTGGACAGGGGCTAATGAAAAACTGTTTTTT. Translating gives CASSWTGANEKLFF.

V usage is TRBV12-3 or TRBV12-4 and J usage is TRBJ2-6; D assignment may be TRBD1 or TRBD2 (5 bases each). The CDR3 spans 16 residues. The V end lost 5 bases, the J end lost 0 bases, and 11 bases lay between the germline ends. CDR3 DNA: TGTGCCAGCAGTGCAGGGAGTAGCTCTGGGGCCAACGTCCTGACTTTC. Translating it yields CASSAGSSSGANVLTF.

This chain uses TRBV6-1 with TRBJ1-5; D unclear. The germline gives CDR1 MNHNS, CDR2 SASEGT. The CDR3 has 13 amino acids. The germline V and J ends were trimmed by 2 bases and 5 bases, with 7 bases remaining between them. The CDR3 nucleotides are TGTGCCAGCAGTGAATGGGAGGATCAGCCCCAGCATTTT. This gives the protein CASSEWEDQPQHF.

In its sample, this clonotype was seen a few times. This rearrangement joins TRBV20-1 to TRBJ2-1; 8 bases align to TRBD2. This CDR3 region has 16 residues. V lost 3 bases, J lost 2 bases, and 9 bases stayed unmatched. The germline V gene has CDR1 DFQATT and CDR2 SNEGSKA (reference sequence). CDR3: CSASLEGGGTYNEQFF. CDR3 nucleotide sequence: TGCAGTGCTAGCTTAGAAGGCGGGGGGACCTACAATGAGCAGTTCTTC.

The chain carries TRBV7-2 and TRBJ2-4, with 7 bases fitting TRBD1. V lost 5 bases and J lost 8; bases outside the gene matches: 3. The CDR3 loop spans 12 amino acids. Germline CDR1 SGHTA, CDR2 FQGNSA. CDR3 sequence (DNA): TGTGCCAGCAGCACCGGGACAGACATTCAGTACTTC. Amino acids: CASSTGTDIQYF. Together with reference TRBV7-2 and TRBJ2-4, the CDR3 gives the full variable domain: GAGVSQSPSNKVTEKGKDVELRCDPISGHTALYWYRQSLGQGLEFLIYFQGNSAPDKSGLPSDRFSAERTGGSVSTLTIQRTQQEDSAVYLCASSTGTDIQYFGAGTRLSVL.

J is TRBJ2-5 and V is TRBV12-5; TRBD1 matches 8 bases. The germline V gene encodes CDR1 LGHNT and CDR2 FRNRAP. With 6 bases clipped from V and 4 bases from J, the junction kept 7 bases outside the gene matches. This CDR3 has 14 amino acids. CDR3 DNA sequence: TGTGCTAGTGGCCAGACAGGGGTGGTAGAGACCCAGTACTTC. Translated: CASGQTGVVETQYF.